This T cell receptor (beta chain) was documented in a study of human T cells and chemical hapten exposure. The overall study: Small differences in pooled library volume mainly drove the variation in TCR yields per sample.

Time point given: healthy volunteer bleed at 6 weeks. Total RNA extraction was carried out from unfractionated whole blood. This clonotype showed up many times. Under the authors' procedure: Sampled TCR counts reached a median of approximately 100,000 per sample, with values ranging from 23,224 to 690,600. TCRdb ran MiXCR on the RACE reads and lists one entry per CDR3 protein. The V and J calls, along with clone size, are taken from TCRdb and not from the paper's own processing. The table has about 65,000 distinct CDR3 sequences, around 6.1% seen once. Sequencing was done on a sample of whole blood. This receptor was identified in a female donor in good health. Some clones in this sample may be carry-over from other donors' samples.

CDR3: CATSDFRTGNTGELFF. CDR3 coding DNA: TGTGCCACCAGTGATTTTAGGACAGGGAACACCGGGGAGCTGTTTTTT. J is TRBJ2-2 and V is TRBV24-1; TRBD1 agrees at 7 bases. This CDR3 is built from 16 residues. Germline V gene sequence: CDR1 KGHDR, CDR2 SFDVKD. V lost 1 base and J lost 1; bases outside the gene matches: 2.